This is a list of T cell receptor beta chains from one sample in a study of blood T cell repertoires in COVID-19. Using immunoSEQ multiplex PCR, the repertoire was profiled, and TCRdb retains in-frame clones only, with some absent. The top ten clones hold 4.5% to 6% of a sample with approximately 150,000 clones, 80% of them seen once. Sequenced: peripheral blood. These receptors came from a woman between 45 and 60 years old with acute or convalescent COVID-19. Each CDR3 is given with its conserved first and last residue. Fields, in order: V gene, D gene, J gene, clone size, CDR3 length, CDR3 DNA, CDR3 protein. D genes are given only for firm matches. Clone size, where shown, is once, few, many, or a class for clones that have expanded.

TRBV7-9	TRBD1	TRBJ2-3	.	16	TGTGCCAGCAGCCTCTCTGGACAGGTGGGCACAGATACGCAGTATTTT	CASSLSGQVGTDTQYF
TRBV28	.	TRBJ1-1	.	12	TGTGCCAGCAGTTTGACGGGAACTGAAGCTTTCTTT	CASSLTGTEAFF
TRBV4-1	TRBD2	TRBJ2-3	.	17	TGCGCCAGCAGCCAAGAGTGGGTAGCGGGGTCGACAGATACGCAGTATTTT	CASSQEWVAGSTDTQYF
TRBV30	.	TRBJ1-1	.	14	TGTGCCTGGCAGGGTATGAGGGAGGACACTGAAGCTTTCTTT	CAWQGMREDTEAFF
TRBV6-6	TRBD1	TRBJ2-1	.	14	TGTGCCAGCAGAATGGGACAGGGGGGCAATGAGCAGTTCTTC	CASRMGQGGNEQFF
TRBV7-3	TRBD2	TRBJ2-7	.	13	TGTGCCAGCAGCCGCGGGGGACTTTACGAGCAGTACTTC	CASSRGGLYEQYF
TRBV7-2	.	TRBJ1-3	.	14	TGTGCCAGCAGCTTAGCGCTAGCAGGAAACACCATATATTTT	CASSLALAGNTIYF
TRBV28	TRBD1	TRBJ1-2	.	14	TGTGCCAGCAGCAGCCGGGACAGGGCTGGGGGCTACACCTTC	CASSSRDRAGGYTF
TRBV6-5	TRBD1	TRBJ1-1	.	14	TGTGCCAGCAGAGTGACAGGGGCGGGCACTGAAGCTTTCTTT	CASRVTGAGTEAFF
TRBV19	.	TRBJ1-4	.	15	TGTGCCAGTAGTATTCAAACAGGGTTAAATGAAAAACTGTTTTTT	CASSIQTGLNEKLFF
TRBV5-4	.	TRBJ2-5	once	13	TGTGCCAGCAGCTTTTCAGGGGAAGAGACCCAGTACTTC	CASSFSGEETQYF
TRBV6-5	TRBD1	TRBJ2-1	many	15	TGTGCCAGCCGATGGGACAGAAACTCCTACAATGAGCAGTTCTTC	CASRWDRNSYNEQFF
TRBV29-1	TRBD1	TRBJ1-3	.	14	TGCAGCGTTGGGGGACAGGCCTCTGGAAACACCATATATTTT	CSVGGQASGNTIYF
TRBV19	.	TRBJ1-1	.	14	TGTGCCAGTAGTCCAGACGGAGTATTCACTGAAGCTTTCTTT	CASSPDGVFTEAFF
TRBV2	TRBD1	TRBJ2-7	.	13	TGTGCCAGCATAGGGACAGGGGCCTACGAGCAGTACTTC	CASIGTGAYEQYF
TRBV6-2/TRBV6-3	.	TRBJ1-4	.	19	TGTGCCAGCAGTTACGAGGTCCATCGTCCAAAAGCAACTAATGAAAAACTGTTTTTT	CASSYEVHRPKATNEKLFF
TRBV6-2/TRBV6-3	.	TRBJ1-1	few	13	TGTGCCAGCAGCCCAGAAAGAGACGGGAAAGCTTTCTTT	CASSPERDGKAFF
TRBV6-5	.	TRBJ2-3	.	14	TGTGGCGTAAGCCAGGGGTGGTCGACAGATACGCAGTATTTT	CGVSQGWSTDTQYF
TRBV28	TRBD2	TRBJ2-1	.	14	TGTGCCAGCATCAGCGGGGGGGCCTACAATGAGCAGTTCTTC	CASISGGAYNEQFF
TRBV7-2	.	TRBJ1-3	once	15	TGTGCCAGCAGCTCAAGCCCCACGGGTGGAAACACCATATATTTT	CASSSSPTGGNTIYF
TRBV12-3/TRBV12-4	.	TRBJ2-3	.	13	TGTGCCAGCAGACTACAGGGCCGCGATACGCAGTATTTT	CASRLQGRDTQYF
TRBV7-7	TRBD2	TRBJ2-5	few	16	TGTGCCAGCAGCACGGGACTAGCGGGGACCGTTGAGACCCAGTACTTC	CASSTGLAGTVETQYF
TRBV3-1/TRBV3-2	TRBD2	TRBJ2-2	.	18	TGTGCCAGCAGCCAAGGACCGGGACCCCGGGGAGGGGCCGGGGAGCTGTTTTTT	CASSQGPGPRGGAGELFF
TRBV11-2	TRBD1	TRBJ1-1	.	16	TGTGCCAGCAGCTTAGGGAACACAGGGGGACACACTGAAGCTTTCTTT	CASSLGNTGGHTEAFF
TRBV14	.	TRBJ2-5	.	13	TGTGCCAGCAGCCGCGGGCATGGGGAGACCCAGTACTTC	CASSRGHGETQYF
TRBV7-8	.	TRBJ2-7	.	15	TGTGCCAGCAGCTTCCAAGGCGGCAGCTCCTACGAGCAGTACTTC	CASSFQGGSSYEQYF